This T cell receptor beta chain was recovered during a study of blood T cell repertoires in COVID-19. Study information: COVID-19 samples from acute and convalescent phases originated in the United States, Italy and Spain. From T cells, B-cell-depleted T cells, or PBMCs came the material, which was cDNA or gDNA.

In the source study's methods: Counts of nucleated cells, estimated from reference gene primer amplification, were obtained. Produced via immunoSEQ multiplex PCR; TCRdb's table is partial and in-frame only. The V and J calls and clone size come from that table; D and trimming were worked out from the DNA. Seen here are 77,000 or so clones, under 80% observed once, and the top ten hold 2% to 3%. Germline values: CDR1 SGHAT, CDR2 FQNNGV. V trimming: 3 bases; J trimming: 7 bases; junction bases outside the gene matches: 4. The CDR3 contains 16 residues. The receptor was derived from a human donor with acute or convalescent COVID-19. The donor label of this sample is uncertain. The chain employs TRBV11-2 and TRBJ1-6, with 12 bases that match TRBD1. Sequenced input: peripheral blood. The CDR3 loop is CASSLAGTGGNSPLHF. DNA for the CDR3: TGTGCCAGCAGCTTGGCCGGGACAGGGGGCAATTCACCCCTCCACTTT.